This T cell receptor (beta chain) was found in a study of shared clonotypes between healthy human individuals. Study-level background: Donors were a couple of women and three men aged 18 to 49.

PCR replicates from unsorted PBMC used approximately 0.3 ug DNA, and this amount was some 30,000 T cell genomes. Clones were sequenced by immunoSEQ multiplex PCR, and TCRdb holds only the in-frame ones, with some missing. The data contain roughly 490,000 clones, around three quarters of them singletons. CDR1 and CDR2 (germline): SNHLY, FYNNEI. CDR3 size: 13 residues. Trimming pared 8 bases from V and 5 bases from J, leaving 15 bases between. The study enrolled healthy HIV-negative adults without recent acute infections or vaccinations as donors. The sequencing sample was made of PBMCs. J is TRBJ2-5 and V is TRBV2; D ambiguous. This receptor was obtained from a woman in her thirties or forties in good health. Some clones in this sample may be carry-over from other donors' samples. DNA for the CDR3: TGTGCCAGCGCCTGGGGTGACCTGGAGACCCAGTACTTC. This sequence encodes CASAWGDLETQYF.